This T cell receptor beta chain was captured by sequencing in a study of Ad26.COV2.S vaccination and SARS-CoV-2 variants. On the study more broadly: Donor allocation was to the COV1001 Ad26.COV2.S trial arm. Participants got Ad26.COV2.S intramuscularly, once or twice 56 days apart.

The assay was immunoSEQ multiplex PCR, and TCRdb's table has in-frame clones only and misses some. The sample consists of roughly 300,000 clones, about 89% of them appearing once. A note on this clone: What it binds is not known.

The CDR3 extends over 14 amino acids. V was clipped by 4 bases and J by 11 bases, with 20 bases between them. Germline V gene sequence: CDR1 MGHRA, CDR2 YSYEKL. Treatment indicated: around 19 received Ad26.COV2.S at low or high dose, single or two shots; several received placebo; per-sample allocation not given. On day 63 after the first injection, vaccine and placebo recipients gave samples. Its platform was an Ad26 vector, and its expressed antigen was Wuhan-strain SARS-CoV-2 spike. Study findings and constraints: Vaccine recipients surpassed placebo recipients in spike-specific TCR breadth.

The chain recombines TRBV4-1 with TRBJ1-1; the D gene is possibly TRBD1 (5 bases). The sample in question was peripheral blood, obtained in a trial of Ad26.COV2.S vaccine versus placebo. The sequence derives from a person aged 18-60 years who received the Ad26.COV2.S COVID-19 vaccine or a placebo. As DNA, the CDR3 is TGCGCCAGCAGCCGAGTATTTCAGGGAGAGGAGGCTTTCTTT. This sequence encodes CASSRVFQGEEAFF.